The rows below give T cell receptor beta chains drawn from one sample of a study of neurological immune-mediated disorders. TCRdb re-called the 5' RACE reads through MiXCR, storing one row per CDR3 protein. Counted here are tens of thousands of distinct CDR3 sequences, around 3.7% occurring once; the ten biggest clones make up about 4%. Specimen: PBMCs. The receptors shown here come from a man in his forties with multiple sclerosis. Both conserved end residues are part of each CDR3. Fields, in order: V gene, J gene, CDR3 length, D gene, clone size, CDR3 DNA, CDR3 protein. D genes are given only for firm matches. Rows may omit the clone size; those that give it use once, few, many or a size class.

TRBV7-9,TRBJ2-1,15,-,many,TGTGCCAGCAGCCATACCCCGGGACGAGGGAATGAGCAGTTCTTC,CASSHTPGRGNEQFF
TRBV20-1,TRBJ2-5,10,-,many,TGCAGTGCAGGGGGGGAGACCCAGTACTTC,CSAGGETQYF
TRBV6-5,TRBJ1-5,14,TRBD1,many,TGTGCCAGCAGTTACCGACAGGGTAATCAGCCCCAGCATTTT,CASSYRQGNQPQHF
TRBV12-3/TRBV12-4,TRBJ1-1,14,TRBD1,many,TGTGCCAGCAGTTTATCGGGACAGAGGACTGAAGCTTTCTTT,CASSLSGQRTEAFF
TRBV5-1,TRBJ2-1,12,-,many,TGCGCCAGCGGGTCAGCTTACAATGAGCAGTTCTTC,CASGSAYNEQFF
TRBV10-3,TRBJ2-7,12,-,many,TGTGCCATCAGTGACAACACCGACGAGCAGTACTTC,CAISDNTDEQYF
TRBV18,TRBJ2-2,14,-,many,TGTGCCAGCTCACCACAGGGGAACACCGGGGAGCTGTTTTTT,CASSPQGNTGELFF
TRBV5-1,TRBJ2-2,15,TRBD2,many,TGCGCCAGCAGCGAAGCGGGACCGAACACCGGGGAGCTGTTTTTT,CASSEAGPNTGELFF
TRBV12-3/TRBV12-4,TRBJ1-2,13,-,many,TGTGCCAGCAGTCCCCCGGACAGCTATGGCTACACCTTC,CASSPPDSYGYTF
TRBV20-1,TRBJ2-3,15,TRBD2,many,TGCAGTGCTACAGGTGGCGGGAGAGGGGCAGATACGCAGTATTTT,CSATGGGRGADTQYF
TRBV5-1,TRBJ2-2,12,-,many,TGCGCCAGCAGCCTGGCCCTCGGGGAGCTGTTTTTT,CASSLALGELFF
TRBV12-2,TRBJ1-2,10,-,-,TGTGCAAGTCGCTTAAGGGGAAACACCTTC,CASRLRGNTF
TRBV18,TRBJ2-3,16,-,many,TGTGCCAGCTCACTAAGCCGCTGGAAAATCACAGATACGCAGTATTTT,CASSLSRWKITDTQYF
TRBV20-1,TRBJ2-1,14,-,many,TGCAGTGCTTGGGCATCACGAGCGTTCAATGAGCAGTTCTTC,CSAWASRAFNEQFF
TRBV3-1,TRBJ2-3,16,-,many,TGTGCCAGCAGCCAATATGGCGGAGGGGACACAGATACGCAGTATTTT,CASSQYGGGDTDTQYF
TRBV6-6,TRBJ1-1,16,TRBD1,many,TGTGCCAGCAGTTACTTAAACAGGGGGATGGGGACTGAAGCTTTCTTT,CASSYLNRGMGTEAFF
TRBV12-3/TRBV12-4,TRBJ2-3,15,TRBD1,many,TGTGCCAGCAGTTTTCCGACAGGGGTGGCAGATACGCAGTATTTT,CASSFPTGVADTQYF
TRBV14,TRBJ1-2,15,-,once,TGTGCCAGCAGCCAAGGGGCTCGGGGCACCTATGGCTACACCTTC,CASSQGARGTYGYTF
TRBV29-1,TRBJ2-7,13,-,many,TGCAGCGTTGAAGCACCAGTGTCCTACGAGCAGTACTTC,CSVEAPVSYEQYF
TRBV3-1,TRBJ2-7,20,TRBD2,many,TGTGCCAGCAGCCAAGCCCTCTTGACTAGCGGGGGAAGTAATACCTACGAGCAGTACTTC,CASSQALLTSGGSNTYEQYF
TRBV27,TRBJ2-1,10,-,many,TGTGCCAGCGGGTTACTTGAGCAGTTCTTC,CASGLLEQFF
TRBV20-1,TRBJ2-1,12,-,many,TGCAGTGCTAGAGAAGATGACAATGAGCAGTTCTTC,CSAREDDNEQFF